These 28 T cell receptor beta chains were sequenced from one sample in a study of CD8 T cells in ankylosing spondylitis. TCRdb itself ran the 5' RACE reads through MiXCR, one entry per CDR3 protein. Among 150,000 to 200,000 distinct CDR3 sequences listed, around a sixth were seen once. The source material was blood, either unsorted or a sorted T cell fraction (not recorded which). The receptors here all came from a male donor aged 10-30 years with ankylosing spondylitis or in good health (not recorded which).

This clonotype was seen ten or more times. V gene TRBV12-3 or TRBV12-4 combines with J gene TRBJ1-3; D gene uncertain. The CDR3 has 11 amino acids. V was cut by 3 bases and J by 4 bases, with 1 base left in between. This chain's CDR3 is CASSFGNTIYF. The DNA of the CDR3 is TGTGCCAGCAGTTTCGGAAACACCATATATTTT.

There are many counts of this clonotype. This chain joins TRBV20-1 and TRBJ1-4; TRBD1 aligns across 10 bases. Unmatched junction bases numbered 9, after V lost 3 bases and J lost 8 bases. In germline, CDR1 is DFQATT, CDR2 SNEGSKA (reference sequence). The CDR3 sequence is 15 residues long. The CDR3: CSASLGQGLGEKLFF. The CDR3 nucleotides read TGCAGTGCTAGCCTGGGACAGGGGTTAGGAGAAAAACTGTTTTTT.

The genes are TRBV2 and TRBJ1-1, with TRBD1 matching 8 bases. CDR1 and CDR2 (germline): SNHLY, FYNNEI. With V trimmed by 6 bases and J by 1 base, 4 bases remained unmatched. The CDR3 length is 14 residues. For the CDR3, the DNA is TGTGCCAGCAGCCGGACAGGGCCGAACACTGAAGCTTTCTTT. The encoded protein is CASSRTGPNTEAFF.

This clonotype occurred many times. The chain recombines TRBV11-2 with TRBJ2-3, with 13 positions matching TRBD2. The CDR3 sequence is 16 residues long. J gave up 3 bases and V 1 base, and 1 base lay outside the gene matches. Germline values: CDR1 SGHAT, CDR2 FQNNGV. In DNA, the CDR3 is TGTGCCAGCAGCTTAGGGACTAGCGGGAGAACAGATACGCAGTATTTT. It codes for CASSLGTSGRTDTQYF.

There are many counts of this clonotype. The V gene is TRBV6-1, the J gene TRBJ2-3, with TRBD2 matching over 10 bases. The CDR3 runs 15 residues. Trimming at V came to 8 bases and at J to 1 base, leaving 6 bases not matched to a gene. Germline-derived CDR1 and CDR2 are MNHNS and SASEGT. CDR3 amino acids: CASGSAGGGTDTQYF. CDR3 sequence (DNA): TGTGCCAGCGGCTCAGCGGGAGGGGGCACAGATACGCAGTATTTT.

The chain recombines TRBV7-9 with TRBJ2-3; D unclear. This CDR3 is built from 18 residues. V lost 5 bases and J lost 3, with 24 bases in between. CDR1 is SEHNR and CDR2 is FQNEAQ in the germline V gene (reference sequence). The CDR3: CASSRPSTEARMTDTQYF. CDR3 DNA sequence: TGTGCCAGCAGCCGTCCTTCTACAGAGGCCCGAATGACAGATACGCAGTATTTT.

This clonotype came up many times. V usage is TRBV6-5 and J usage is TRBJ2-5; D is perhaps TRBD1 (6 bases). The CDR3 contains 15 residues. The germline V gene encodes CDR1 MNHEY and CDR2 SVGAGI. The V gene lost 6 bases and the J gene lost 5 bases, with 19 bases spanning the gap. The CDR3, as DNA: TGTGCCAGCAGGCGTACCTCAGGGGTGAGGGAGACCCAGTACTTC. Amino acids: CASRRTSGVRETQYF.

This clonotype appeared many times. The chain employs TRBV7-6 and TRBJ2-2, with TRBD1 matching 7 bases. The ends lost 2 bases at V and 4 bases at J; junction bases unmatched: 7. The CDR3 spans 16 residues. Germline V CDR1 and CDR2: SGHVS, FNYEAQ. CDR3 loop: CASSLSLTGPTGELFF. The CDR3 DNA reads TGTGCCAGCAGCTTATCATTGACAGGGCCCACCGGGGAGCTGTTTTTT.

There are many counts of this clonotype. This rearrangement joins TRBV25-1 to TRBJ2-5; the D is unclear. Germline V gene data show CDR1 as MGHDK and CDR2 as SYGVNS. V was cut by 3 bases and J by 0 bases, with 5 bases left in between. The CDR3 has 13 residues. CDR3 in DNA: TGTGCCAGCAGTGACCCGAACCAAGAGACCCAGTACTTC. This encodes CASSDPNQETQYF.

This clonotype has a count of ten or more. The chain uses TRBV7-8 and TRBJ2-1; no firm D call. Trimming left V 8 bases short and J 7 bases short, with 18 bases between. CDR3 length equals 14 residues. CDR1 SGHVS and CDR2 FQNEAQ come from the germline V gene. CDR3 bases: TGTGCCAGCGAGCGCGCCTTCGTCGGGAATGAGCAGTTCTTC. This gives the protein CASERAFVGNEQFF.

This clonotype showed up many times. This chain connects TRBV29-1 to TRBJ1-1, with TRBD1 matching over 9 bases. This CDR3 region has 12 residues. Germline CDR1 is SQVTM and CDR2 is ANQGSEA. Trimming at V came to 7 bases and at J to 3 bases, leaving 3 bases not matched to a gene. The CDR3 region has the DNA TGCAGCGCTGACAGGGGGTACACTGAAGCTTTCTTT. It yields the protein CSADRGYTEAFF.

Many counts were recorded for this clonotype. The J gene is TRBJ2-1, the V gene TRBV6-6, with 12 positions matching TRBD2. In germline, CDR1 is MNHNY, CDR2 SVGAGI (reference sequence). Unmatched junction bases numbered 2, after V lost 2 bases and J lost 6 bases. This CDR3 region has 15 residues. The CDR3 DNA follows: TGTGCCAGCAGTTACACTAGCGGGGGGATCAATGAGCAGTTCTTC. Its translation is CASSYTSGGINEQFF.

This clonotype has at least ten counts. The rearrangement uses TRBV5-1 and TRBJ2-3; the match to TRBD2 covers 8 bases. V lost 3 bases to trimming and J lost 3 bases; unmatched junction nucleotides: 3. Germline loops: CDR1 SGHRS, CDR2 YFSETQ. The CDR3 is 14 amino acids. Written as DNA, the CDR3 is TGCGCCAGCAGCTCCCTAGCGGGTACAGATACGCAGTATTTT. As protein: CASSSLAGTDTQYF.

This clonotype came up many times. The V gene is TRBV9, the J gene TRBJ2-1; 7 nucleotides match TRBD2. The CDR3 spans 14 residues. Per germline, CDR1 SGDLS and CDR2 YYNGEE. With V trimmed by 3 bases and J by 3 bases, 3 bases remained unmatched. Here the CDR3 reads CASSEGGGYNEQFF. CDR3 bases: TGTGCCAGCAGCGAGGGCGGGGGCTACAATGAGCAGTTCTTC.

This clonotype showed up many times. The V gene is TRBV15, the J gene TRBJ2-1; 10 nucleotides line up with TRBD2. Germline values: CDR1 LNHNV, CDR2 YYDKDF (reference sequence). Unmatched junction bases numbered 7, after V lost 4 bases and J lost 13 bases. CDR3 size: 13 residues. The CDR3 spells CATSIIASGSQFF. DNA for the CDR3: TGTGCCACCAGCATTATCGCTAGCGGGAGTCAGTTCTTC.

The CDR3 loop is CSALGGRRGNTEAFF. The DNA for the CDR3 is TGCAGTGCCCTCGGGGGGCGGCGCGGGAACACTGAAGCTTTCTTT. The genes are TRBV20-1 and TRBJ1-1; a weak D match, TRBD1 (6 bases). V was trimmed by 6 bases and J by 1 base, leaving 18 bases between them. Per the germline V gene, CDR1 is DFQATT and CDR2 is SNEGSKA (reference sequence). The CDR3 runs 15 residues.

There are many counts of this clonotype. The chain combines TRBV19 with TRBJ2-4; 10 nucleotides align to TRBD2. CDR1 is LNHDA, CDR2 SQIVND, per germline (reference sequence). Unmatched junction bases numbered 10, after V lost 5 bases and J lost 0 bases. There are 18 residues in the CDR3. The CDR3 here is CASSRTSGFFSAKNIQYF. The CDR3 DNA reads TGTGCCAGTAGTCGGACTAGCGGATTTTTCTCAGCCAAAAACATTCAGTACTTC.

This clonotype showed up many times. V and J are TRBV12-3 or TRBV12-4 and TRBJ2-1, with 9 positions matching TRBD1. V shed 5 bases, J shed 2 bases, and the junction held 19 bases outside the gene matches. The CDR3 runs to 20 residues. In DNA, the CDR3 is TGTGCCAGCAGTCCCGAGCCGGGACAGGGCCTACGAATCCCCTACAATGAGCAGTTCTTC. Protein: CASSPEPGQGLRIPYNEQFF.

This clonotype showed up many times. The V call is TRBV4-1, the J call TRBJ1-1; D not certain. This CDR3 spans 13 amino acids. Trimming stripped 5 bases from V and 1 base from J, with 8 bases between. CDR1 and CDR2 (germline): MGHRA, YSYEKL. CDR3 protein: CASSAQENTEAFF. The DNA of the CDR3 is TGCGCCAGCAGCGCTCAGGAGAACACTGAAGCTTTCTTT.

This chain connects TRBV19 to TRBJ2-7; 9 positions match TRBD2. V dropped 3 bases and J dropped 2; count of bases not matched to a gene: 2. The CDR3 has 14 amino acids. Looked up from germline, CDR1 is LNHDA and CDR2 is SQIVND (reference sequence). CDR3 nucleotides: TGTGCCAGTAGTATCCGCGGGAGGGCCTACGAGCAGTACTTC. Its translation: CASSIRGRAYEQYF.

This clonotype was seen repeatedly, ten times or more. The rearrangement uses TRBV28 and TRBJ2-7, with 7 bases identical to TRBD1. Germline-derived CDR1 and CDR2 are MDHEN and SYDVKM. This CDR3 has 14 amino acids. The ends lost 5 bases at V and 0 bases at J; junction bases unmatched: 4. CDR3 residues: CASSMRGRSYEQYF. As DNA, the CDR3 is TGTGCCAGCAGTATGAGGGGGCGCTCCTACGAGCAGTACTTC.

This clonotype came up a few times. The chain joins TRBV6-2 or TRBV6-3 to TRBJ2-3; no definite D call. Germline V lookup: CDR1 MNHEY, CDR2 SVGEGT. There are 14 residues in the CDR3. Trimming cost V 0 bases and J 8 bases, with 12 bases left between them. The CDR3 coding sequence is TGTGCCAGCAGTTACTCCCCCGACTTGACTACGCAGTATTTT. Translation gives CASSYSPDLTTQYF.

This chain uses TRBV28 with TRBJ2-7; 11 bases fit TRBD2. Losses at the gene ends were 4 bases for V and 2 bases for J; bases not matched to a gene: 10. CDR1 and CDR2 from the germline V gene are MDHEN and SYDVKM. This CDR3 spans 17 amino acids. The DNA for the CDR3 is TGTGCCAGCAGTTCCAAACCGGGACTAGCGGCTACCTACGAGCAGTACGTC. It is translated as CASSSKPGLAATYEQYV.

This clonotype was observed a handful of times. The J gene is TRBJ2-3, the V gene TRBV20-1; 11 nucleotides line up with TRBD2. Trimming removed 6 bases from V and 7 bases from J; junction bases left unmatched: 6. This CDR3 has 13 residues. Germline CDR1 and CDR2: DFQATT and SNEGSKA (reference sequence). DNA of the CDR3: TGCAGTGCCTTAGCGGGAGGGGAGAATACGCAGTATTTT. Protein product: CSALAGGENTQYF.

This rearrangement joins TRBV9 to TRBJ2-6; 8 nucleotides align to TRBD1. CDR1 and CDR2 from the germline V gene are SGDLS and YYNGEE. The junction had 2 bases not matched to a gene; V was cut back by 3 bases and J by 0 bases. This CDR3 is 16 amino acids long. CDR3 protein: CASSGDRSSGANVLTF. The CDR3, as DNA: TGTGCCAGCAGCGGGGACAGGTCCTCTGGGGCCAACGTCCTGACTTTC.

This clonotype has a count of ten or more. Here the CDR3 DNA reads TGCGCCAGCAGCCGCTCCCCAACTAATGAAAAACTGTTTTTT. It specifies CASSRSPTNEKLFF. V is TRBV10-1 and J is TRBJ1-4; D ambiguous. The CDR3 runs 14 residues. V was clipped by 6 bases and J by 0 bases, with 8 bases between them. CDR1 is WNHNN, CDR2 SYGVQD, per germline (reference sequence).

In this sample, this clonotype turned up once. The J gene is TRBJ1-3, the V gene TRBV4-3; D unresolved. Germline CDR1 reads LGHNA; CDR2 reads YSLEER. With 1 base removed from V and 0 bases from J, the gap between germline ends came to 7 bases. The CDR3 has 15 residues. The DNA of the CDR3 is TGCGCCAGCAGCCAAGTGGGGAGCTCTGGAAACACCATATATTTT. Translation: CASSQVGSSGNTIYF.

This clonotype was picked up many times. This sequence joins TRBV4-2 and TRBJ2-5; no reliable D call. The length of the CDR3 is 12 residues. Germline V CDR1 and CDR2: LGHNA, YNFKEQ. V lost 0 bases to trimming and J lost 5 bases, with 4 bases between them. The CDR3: CASSQDLETQYF. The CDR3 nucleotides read TGTGCCAGCAGCCAAGATTTGGAGACCCAGTACTTC.